This record covers a single TCR beta chain. Its antigen is undetermined. Drawing of peripheral blood yielded roughly 9.3 milliliters from each donor. The data were obtained in a study of blood T cells in healthy people across ages. Study-level findings and limits: Long-lived donors exceeded aged donors in naive CD4+ cells and diversity.

Alongside a J-beta primer mix, a sample-barcoded 5' primer served in a second PCR lasting about 7 to 12 cycles. TCRdb fed the 5' RACE reads into MiXCR, producing one record per CDR3 protein. Of about 650,000 distinct CDR3 sequences in the sample, about 30% were seen once. The V end lost 4 bases, the J end lost 0 bases, and 13 bases lay between the germline ends. The CDR3 sequence is 15 residues long. Germline V CDR1 and CDR2: DFQATT, SNEGSKA (reference sequence). Sample: blood. This receptor was identified in a woman older than 75 in good health. The gene calls are TRBV20-1 and TRBJ2-1; no firm D call. CDR3 sequence reads: CSATPTRSSYNEQFF. Written as DNA, the CDR3 is TGCAGTGCTACCCCGACACGAAGCTCCTACAATGAGCAGTTCTTC.